Listed below are T cell receptor beta chains from one sample, sequenced in a study of cytotoxic CD8 clonotypes in ibrutinib-treated CLL. This table comes from immunoSEQ multiplex PCR, and its TCRdb copy is limited to in-frame clones, with some not included. The repertoire holds more than 30,000 clones, with 69% as singletons. The sample in question was PBMCs, obtained before ibrutinib treatment. Receptor source: a human donor with chronic lymphocytic leukemia. The CDR3 runs from the conserved cysteine through the conserved F or W. A D gene is named only where the DNA matches it firmly. Not all rows give a size; the values are once, few, many and, for expanded clones, a class.

v_call: TRBV5-4
clone_size: -
d_call: TRBD1
j_call: TRBJ2-3
cdr3_nt: TGTGCCAGCAGCTTGGGACAGGGGCTCCGAGATACGCAGTATTTT
cdr3_aa: CASSLGQGLRDTQYF

v_call: TRBV27
clone_size: -
d_call: -
j_call: TRBJ2-7
cdr3_nt: TGTGCCAGCAGTTTATTGATCAGGGATAGAGACGAGCAGTACTTC
cdr3_aa: CASSLLIRDRDEQYF

v_call: TRBV4-1
clone_size: once
d_call: TRBD1
j_call: TRBJ1-2
cdr3_nt: TGCGCCAGCAGCCAAGCTTCTACGACAGGGGCAGTCTATGGCTACACCTTC
cdr3_aa: CASSQASTTGAVYGYTF

v_call: TRBV5-1
clone_size: -
d_call: -
j_call: TRBJ2-5
cdr3_nt: TGCGCCAGCAGCTTGCTCGGGGACGAGACCCAGTACTTC
cdr3_aa: CASSLLGDETQYF

v_call: TRBV6-1
clone_size: -
d_call: TRBD1
j_call: TRBJ2-3
cdr3_nt: TGTGCCAGCAGTGAAAGGGACAGAATAGGCACAGATACGCAGTATTTT
cdr3_aa: CASSERDRIGTDTQYF

v_call: TRBV11-3
clone_size: -
d_call: TRBD1
j_call: TRBJ2-3
cdr3_nt: TGTGCCAGCAGCTTACAACGGACAGGGGGCCTAACAGATACGCAGTATTTT
cdr3_aa: CASSLQRTGGLTDTQYF

v_call: TRBV27
clone_size: -
d_call: TRBD1
j_call: TRBJ2-7
cdr3_nt: TGTGCCAGCAGTGCCCTGCCCGGGACAGCCTCCTACGAGCAGTACTTC
cdr3_aa: CASSALPGTASYEQYF

v_call: TRBV30
clone_size: -
d_call: TRBD1
j_call: TRBJ2-7
cdr3_nt: TGTGCCTGGAGTGTATACAGGGGTAGCCACGAGCAGTACTTC
cdr3_aa: CAWSVYRGSHEQYF

v_call: TRBV7-2
clone_size: -
d_call: -
j_call: TRBJ2-7
cdr3_nt: TGTGCCAGCAGCTCGGGGCTATACGAGCAGTACTTC
cdr3_aa: CASSSGLYEQYF

v_call: TRBV19
clone_size: -
d_call: -
j_call: TRBJ2-7
cdr3_nt: TGTGCCAGTAGTATGACGACAGAAGCCTACGAGCAGTACTTC
cdr3_aa: CASSMTTEAYEQYF

v_call: TRBV27
clone_size: -
d_call: -
j_call: TRBJ1-2
cdr3_nt: TGTGCCAGCAGTTCCAGACAAACGGGGGGCTACACCTTC
cdr3_aa: CASSSRQTGGYTF

v_call: TRBV9
clone_size: many
d_call: TRBD2
j_call: TRBJ2-7
cdr3_nt: TGTGCCAGCAGCGTGGAAGGGACTAGCGAGCAGTACTTC
cdr3_aa: CASSVEGTSEQYF

v_call: TRBV13
clone_size: -
d_call: -
j_call: TRBJ1-1
cdr3_nt: TGTGCCAGCAGCTTAGGCCCTGAAGCTTTCTTT
cdr3_aa: CASSLGPEAFF

v_call: TRBV5-1
clone_size: -
d_call: TRBD1
j_call: TRBJ1-1
cdr3_nt: TGCGCCAGCAGCACACGGACAGGGAAGGAAGCTTTCTTT
cdr3_aa: CASSTRTGKEAFF

v_call: TRBV4-2
clone_size: -
d_call: -
j_call: TRBJ2-1
cdr3_nt: TGTGCCAGCAGCCAAGAAGGCTCCTACAATGAGCAGTTCTTC
cdr3_aa: CASSQEGSYNEQFF

v_call: TRBV30
clone_size: -
d_call: -
j_call: TRBJ1-5
cdr3_nt: TGTGCCTCAGGGTATAGCAATCAGCCCCAGCATTTT
cdr3_aa: CASGYSNQPQHF

v_call: TRBV7-8
clone_size: few
d_call: TRBD1
j_call: TRBJ1-1
cdr3_nt: TGTGCCAGCAGCCCTGGACAGGTTGGGGCCACTGAAGCTTTCTTT
cdr3_aa: CASSPGQVGATEAFF

v_call: TRBV29-1
clone_size: -
d_call: -
j_call: TRBJ2-1
cdr3_nt: TGCAGCGTTGAGCGAGGTGAGCAGTTCTTC
cdr3_aa: CSVERGEQFF

v_call: TRBV5-1
clone_size: -
d_call: -
j_call: TRBJ1-1
cdr3_nt: TGCGCCAGCAGCTTGGACTGGGGGAACACTGAAGCTTTCTTT
cdr3_aa: CASSLDWGNTEAFF

v_call: TRBV7-6
clone_size: few
d_call: TRBD1
j_call: TRBJ2-2
cdr3_nt: TGTGCCAGCAGCCGACAGGGGCGGGCCACCGGGGAGCTGTTTTTT
cdr3_aa: CASSRQGRATGELFF

v_call: TRBV12-1
clone_size: -
d_call: -
j_call: TRBJ2-2
cdr3_nt: TGTGCCAGCATCAACCCACTAGCGGGAGGGAACACCGGGGAGCTGTTTTTT
cdr3_aa: CASINPLAGGNTGELFF

v_call: TRBV19
clone_size: -
d_call: -
j_call: TRBJ2-2
cdr3_nt: TGTGCCAGTAGTATTGGGTTGGTTGAGGGCATCACCGGGGAGCTGTTTTTT
cdr3_aa: CASSIGLVEGITGELFF

v_call: TRBV5-1
clone_size: -
d_call: TRBD2
j_call: TRBJ2-3
cdr3_nt: TGCGCCAGCCAGCGGGAGGGAACAGATACGCAGTATTTT
cdr3_aa: CASQREGTDTQYF

v_call: TRBV5-1
clone_size: -
d_call: TRBD2
j_call: TRBJ2-7
cdr3_nt: TGCGCCAGCAGCTCCGGGACTACCTCCTACGAGCAGTACTTC
cdr3_aa: CASSSGTTSYEQYF

v_call: TRBV11-2
clone_size: -
d_call: TRBD2
j_call: TRBJ2-4
cdr3_nt: TGTGCCAGCAGCTTAGTAGGCCTAGCGGGAGGGATAGCCAAAAACATTCAGTACTTC
cdr3_aa: CASSLVGLAGGIAKNIQYF

v_call: TRBV2
clone_size: few
d_call: TRBD1
j_call: TRBJ1-5
cdr3_nt: TGTGCCAGCAGTGAACCGAGACAGGGAGGGTTCGGGCCCCAGCATTTT
cdr3_aa: CASSEPRQGGFGPQHF

v_call: TRBV7-9
clone_size: few
d_call: TRBD1
j_call: TRBJ2-7
cdr3_nt: TGTGCCAGCAGCTTCTCGGACAGGGGCCGCGAGCAGTACTTC
cdr3_aa: CASSFSDRGREQYF

v_call: TRBV5-1
clone_size: few
d_call: TRBD1
j_call: TRBJ2-3
cdr3_nt: TGCGCCAGCAGCTCTAGACAGGGCGGCACAGATACGCAGTATTTT
cdr3_aa: CASSSRQGGTDTQYF

v_call: TRBV29-1
clone_size: -
d_call: TRBD1
j_call: TRBJ1-2
cdr3_nt: TGCAGCGTTGAAGAGGGCAGGGGGCAAGGCTACACCTTC
cdr3_aa: CSVEEGRGQGYTF

v_call: TRBV30
clone_size: -
d_call: -
j_call: TRBJ2-5
cdr3_nt: TGTGCCTGGAGTGTGGGGACCTTTGGGGAGACCCAGTACTTC
cdr3_aa: CAWSVGTFGETQYF

v_call: TRBV7-2
clone_size: -
d_call: TRBD2
j_call: TRBJ2-7
cdr3_nt: TGTGCCAGCAGCTCGGTAGCGGGAGGAGGCGAGCAGTACTTC
cdr3_aa: CASSSVAGGGEQYF

v_call: TRBV9
clone_size: -
d_call: -
j_call: TRBJ1-2
cdr3_nt: TGTGCCAGCAGCGTAGACAGTTATGGCTACACCTTC
cdr3_aa: CASSVDSYGYTF

v_call: TRBV7-6
clone_size: -
d_call: -
j_call: TRBJ2-7
cdr3_nt: TGTGCCAGCAGCGACCGGGGAGTGCCCCCTAACGAGCAGTACTTC
cdr3_aa: CASSDRGVPPNEQYF

v_call: TRBV5-5
clone_size: -
d_call: -
j_call: TRBJ2-4
cdr3_nt: TGTGCCAGCAGCGTCGACGGGAAAAACATTCAGTACTTC
cdr3_aa: CASSVDGKNIQYF

v_call: TRBV15
clone_size: few
d_call: -
j_call: TRBJ1-2
cdr3_nt: TGTGCCACCAGCAGTCGGGGAGGGGGGTCGGATGGCTACACCTTC
cdr3_aa: CATSSRGGGSDGYTF

v_call: TRBV9
clone_size: many
d_call: -
j_call: TRBJ1-1
cdr3_nt: TGTGCCAGCAGCGTAGATAGCAGGGAAGGGTCTGAAGCTTTCTTT
cdr3_aa: CASSVDSREGSEAFF

v_call: TRBV20-1
clone_size: -
d_call: -
j_call: TRBJ2-3
cdr3_nt: TGCAGTTCCCACCGGACAGATACGCAGTATTTT
cdr3_aa: CSSHRTDTQYF

v_call: TRBV6-1
clone_size: -
d_call: -
j_call: TRBJ1-4
cdr3_nt: TGTGCCAGCACCACCTTAGTGGGGAGCTCAATTTTT
cdr3_aa: CASTTLVGSSIF

v_call: TRBV28
clone_size: -
d_call: -
j_call: TRBJ2-7
cdr3_nt: TGTGCCGCAGTGGGCAGATTATCCTACGAGCAGTACTTC
cdr3_aa: CAAVGRLSYEQYF

v_call: TRBV4-1
clone_size: few
d_call: TRBD2
j_call: TRBJ2-7
cdr3_nt: TGCGCCAGCAGCCAAGAGAATAGCGGGGGCTACGAGCAGTACTTC
cdr3_aa: CASSQENSGGYEQYF

v_call: TRBV4-1
clone_size: once
d_call: -
j_call: TRBJ2-7
cdr3_nt: TGCGCCAGCAGCCAGACGGAGGGGGCCTACGAGCAGTACTTC
cdr3_aa: CASSQTEGAYEQYF

v_call: TRBV28
clone_size: -
d_call: -
j_call: TRBJ2-7
cdr3_nt: TGTGCCAGCAGCACTTGGGGAAGGAACGAGCAGTACTTC
cdr3_aa: CASSTWGRNEQYF

v_call: TRBV20-1
clone_size: -
d_call: -
j_call: TRBJ2-7
cdr3_nt: TGCAGTGCTAGCCCCTCCTACGAGCAGTACTTC
cdr3_aa: CSASPSYEQYF

v_call: TRBV5-1
clone_size: -
d_call: TRBD2
j_call: TRBJ2-5
cdr3_nt: TGCGCCAGCAGCATGGGACTAGCGGGGGGGCAAGAGACCCAGTACTTC
cdr3_aa: CASSMGLAGGQETQYF

v_call: TRBV19
clone_size: once
d_call: TRBD2
j_call: TRBJ2-1
cdr3_nt: TGTGCCAGCACGCGGACTAGCTCAGTAGCGGGTGAGCAGTTCTTC
cdr3_aa: CASTRTSSVAGEQFF

v_call: TRBV7-6
clone_size: -
d_call: -
j_call: TRBJ2-1
cdr3_nt: TGTGCCAGCAGCTTAGACGGTTACAATGAGCAGTTCTTC
cdr3_aa: CASSLDGYNEQFF

v_call: TRBV4-2
clone_size: -
d_call: -
j_call: TRBJ2-1
cdr3_nt: TGTGCCAGCAGAAATCTCGACACTAGCTCCTACAATGAGCAGTTCTTC
cdr3_aa: CASRNLDTSSYNEQFF